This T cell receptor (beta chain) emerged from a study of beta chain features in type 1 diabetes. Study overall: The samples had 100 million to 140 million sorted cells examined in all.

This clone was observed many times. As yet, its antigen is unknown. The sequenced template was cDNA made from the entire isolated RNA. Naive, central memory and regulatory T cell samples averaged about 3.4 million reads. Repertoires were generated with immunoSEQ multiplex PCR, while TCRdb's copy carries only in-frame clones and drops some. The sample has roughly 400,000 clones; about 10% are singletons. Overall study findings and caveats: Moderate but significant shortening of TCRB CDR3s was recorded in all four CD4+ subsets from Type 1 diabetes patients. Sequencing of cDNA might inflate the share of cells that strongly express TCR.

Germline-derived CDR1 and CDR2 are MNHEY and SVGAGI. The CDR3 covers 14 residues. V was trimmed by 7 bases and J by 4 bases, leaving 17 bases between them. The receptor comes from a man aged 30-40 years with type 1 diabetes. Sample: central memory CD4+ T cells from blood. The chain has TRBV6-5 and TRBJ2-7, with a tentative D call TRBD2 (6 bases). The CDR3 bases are TGTGCCAGCAAGGCGGGGCCGGCGTCTTACGAGCAGTACTTC. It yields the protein CASKAGPASYEQYF.